A selection of T cell receptor beta chains follows, all from one sample in a study of blood T cell repertoires in COVID-19. Assay used: immunoSEQ multiplex PCR; TCRdb lists only in-frame clones, some missing. The table has about 360,000 clones, around 90% seen once. The specimen was peripheral blood. These receptors came from a human donor in a cohort sampled during active COVID-19. The CDR3 runs from the conserved cysteine through the conserved F or W. The D gene is left open where the match is weak. A row's size may be missing; if present it is once, few, many or a size class.

size: once
D: TRBD1
J: TRBJ2-1
V: TRBV9
DNA: TGTGCCAGCGACCCTTCGGGGACAGGGTCTTACAATGAGCAGTTCTTC
CDR3: CASDPSGTGSYNEQFF

size: .
D: TRBD1
J: TRBJ2-7
V: TRBV5-1
DNA: TGCGCCAGCAGCTCCGGACAGGGGTCCCACGAGCAGTACTTC
CDR3: CASSSGQGSHEQYF

size: .
D: TRBD2
J: TRBJ2-1
V: TRBV27
DNA: TGTGCCAGCAGTTTAGCTAGCGGGAGTGGCCCTTCTACCAATGAGCAGTTCTTC
CDR3: CASSLASGSGPSTNEQFF

size: .
D: .
J: TRBJ2-7
V: TRBV2
DNA: TGTGCCAGCAGTGAACAGGTGGGCGAGCAGTACTTC
CDR3: CASSEQVGEQYF

size: .
D: .
J: TRBJ2-1
V: TRBV29-1
DNA: TGCAGCGTTTCCCAGGGTCGGTACAATGAGCAGTTCTTC
CDR3: CSVSQGRYNEQFF

size: .
D: .
J: TRBJ2-7
V: TRBV11-2
DNA: TGTGCCAGCAGCTTAGATTCTGCAGGGTTCTACGAGCAGTACTTC
CDR3: CASSLDSAGFYEQYF

size: .
D: TRBD1
J: TRBJ1-1
V: TRBV10-3
DNA: TGTGCCATCAGTGAGTCTCTATGGTGGACAGGGGGGAACACTGAAGCTTTCTTT
CDR3: CAISESLWWTGGNTEAFF

size: .
D: .
J: TRBJ2-7
V: TRBV7-6
DNA: TGTGCCAGCAGCTTAGGGTCGACATTTGAATACGAGCAGTACTTC
CDR3: CASSLGSTFEYEQYF

size: .
D: .
J: TRBJ2-1
V: TRBV2
DNA: TGTGCCAGCATTGAAGTACTAGTTAATTTAGGAAACAATGAGCAGTTCTTC
CDR3: CASIEVLVNLGNNEQFF

size: once
D: TRBD1
J: TRBJ2-5
V: TRBV7-2
DNA: TGTGCCAGCAGCTCCTTGACAGGGACCCAAGAGACCCAGTACTTC
CDR3: CASSSLTGTQETQYF

size: .
D: .
J: TRBJ1-1
V: TRBV12-3/TRBV12-4
DNA: TGTGCCAGCAGCTCCGAGGGGGTTGTTGGAGCTTTCTTT
CDR3: CASSSEGVVGAFF

size: .
D: TRBD2
J: TRBJ2-7
V: TRBV6-6
DNA: TGTGCCAGCAGTTACAGCGGACTAGCGGGAGTGGATGAGCAGTACTTC
CDR3: CASSYSGLAGVDEQYF